Sequencing of this TCR beta chain was carried out in a study of blood T cell repertoires in COVID-19. About the study: Sample material is recorded as cDNA or gDNA derived from T cells, B-cell-depleted T cells, or PBMCs.

Worth noting for this clone: Additional DNA sequences in this sample encode the identical CDR3.

The CDR3 has 13 amino acids. V was shortened by 0 bases and J by 1 base, with 3 bases between the two germline ends. Germline V lookup: CDR1 MNHEY, CDR2 SMNVEV (reference sequence). A COVID-19 case was met by exposed participants within 2 weeks before study entry. The repertoire was sequenced with immunoSEQ multiplex PCR; TCRdb's copy has only in-frame clones and lacks some. The repertoire has 150,000 or so clones, approximately 80% of them found once; the top ten carry roughly 5.6%. The sequenced sample consisted of PBMCs or T cells enriched from blood (not recorded which). The receptor was isolated from a man aged 65-85 years who had been exposed to COVID-19. This chain joins TRBV27 and TRBJ1-1; D uncertain. The DNA for the CDR3 is TGTGCCAGCAGTTTATCTCGGAACACTGAAGCTTTCTTT. Translating it yields CASSLSRNTEAFF.